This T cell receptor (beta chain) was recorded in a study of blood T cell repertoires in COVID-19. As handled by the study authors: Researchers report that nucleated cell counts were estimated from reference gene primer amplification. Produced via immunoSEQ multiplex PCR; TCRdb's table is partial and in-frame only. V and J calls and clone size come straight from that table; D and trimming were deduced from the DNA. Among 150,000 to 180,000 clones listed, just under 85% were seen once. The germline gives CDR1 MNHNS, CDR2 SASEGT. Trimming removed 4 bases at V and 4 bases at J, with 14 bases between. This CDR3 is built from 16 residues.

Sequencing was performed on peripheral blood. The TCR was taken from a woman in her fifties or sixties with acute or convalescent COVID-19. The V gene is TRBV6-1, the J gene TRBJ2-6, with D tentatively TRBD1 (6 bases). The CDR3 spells CASSAHTGTGANVLTF. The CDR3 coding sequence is TGTGCCAGCAGTGCCCACACCGGGACAGGGGCCAACGTCCTGACTTTC.